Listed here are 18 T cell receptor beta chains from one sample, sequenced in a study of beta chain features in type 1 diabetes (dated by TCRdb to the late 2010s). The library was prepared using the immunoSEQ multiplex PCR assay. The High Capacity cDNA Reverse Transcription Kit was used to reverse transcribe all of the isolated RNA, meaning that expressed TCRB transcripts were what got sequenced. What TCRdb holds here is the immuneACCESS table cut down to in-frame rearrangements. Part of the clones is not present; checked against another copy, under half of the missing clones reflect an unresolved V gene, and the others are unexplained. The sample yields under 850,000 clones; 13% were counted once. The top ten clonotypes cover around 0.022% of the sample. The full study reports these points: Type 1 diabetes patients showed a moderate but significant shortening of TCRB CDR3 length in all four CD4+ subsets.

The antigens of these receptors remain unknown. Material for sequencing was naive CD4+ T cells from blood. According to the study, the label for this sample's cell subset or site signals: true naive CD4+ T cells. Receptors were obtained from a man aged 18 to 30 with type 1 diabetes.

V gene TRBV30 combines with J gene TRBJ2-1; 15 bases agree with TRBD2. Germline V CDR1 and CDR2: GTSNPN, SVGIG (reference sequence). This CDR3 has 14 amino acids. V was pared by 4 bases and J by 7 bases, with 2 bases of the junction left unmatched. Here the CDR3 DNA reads TGTGCCTGGACAGGACTAGCGGGGGGGAATGAGCAGTTCTTC. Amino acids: CAWTGLAGGNEQFF.

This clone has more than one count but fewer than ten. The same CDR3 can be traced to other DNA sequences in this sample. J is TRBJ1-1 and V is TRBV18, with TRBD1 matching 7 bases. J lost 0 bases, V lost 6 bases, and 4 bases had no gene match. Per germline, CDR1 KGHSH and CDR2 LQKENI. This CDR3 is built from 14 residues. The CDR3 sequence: CASSPTGMNTEAFF. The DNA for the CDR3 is TGTGCCAGCTCCCCGACAGGGATGAACACTGAAGCTTTCTTT.

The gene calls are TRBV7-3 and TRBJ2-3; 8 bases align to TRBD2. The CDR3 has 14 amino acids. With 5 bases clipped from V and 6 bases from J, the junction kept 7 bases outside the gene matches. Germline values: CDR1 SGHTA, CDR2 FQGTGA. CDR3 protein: CASSLTSGGDTQYF. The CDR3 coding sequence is TGTGCCAGCAGCCTCACTAGCGGCGGCGATACGCAGTATTTT. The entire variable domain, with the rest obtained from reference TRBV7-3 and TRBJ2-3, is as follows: GAGVSQTPSNKVTEKGKYVELRCDPISGHTALYWYRQSLGQGPEFLIYFQGTGAADDSGLPNDRFFAVRPEGSVSTLKIQRTERGDSAVYLCASSLTSGGDTQYFGPGTRLTVL.

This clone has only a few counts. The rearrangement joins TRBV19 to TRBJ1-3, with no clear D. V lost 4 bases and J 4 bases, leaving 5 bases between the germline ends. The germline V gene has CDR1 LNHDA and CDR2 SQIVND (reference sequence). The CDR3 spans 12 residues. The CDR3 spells CASSKDGNTIYF. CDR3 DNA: TGTGCCAGTAGTAAGGACGGAAACACCATATATTTT.

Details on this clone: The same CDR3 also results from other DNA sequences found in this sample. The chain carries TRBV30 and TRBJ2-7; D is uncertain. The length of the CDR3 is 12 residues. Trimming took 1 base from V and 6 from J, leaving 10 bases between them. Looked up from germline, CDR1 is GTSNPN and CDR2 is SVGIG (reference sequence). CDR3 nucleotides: TGTGCCTGGAGTGCCTCATGGGGCGAGCAGTACTTC. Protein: CAWSASWGEQYF.

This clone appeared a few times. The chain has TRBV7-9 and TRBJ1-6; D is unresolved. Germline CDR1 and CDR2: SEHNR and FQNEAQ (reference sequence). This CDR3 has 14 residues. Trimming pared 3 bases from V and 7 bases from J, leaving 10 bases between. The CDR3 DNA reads TGTGCCAGCAGCTTCCGGGAGCTCAATTCACCCCTCCACTTT. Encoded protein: CASSFRELNSPLHF.

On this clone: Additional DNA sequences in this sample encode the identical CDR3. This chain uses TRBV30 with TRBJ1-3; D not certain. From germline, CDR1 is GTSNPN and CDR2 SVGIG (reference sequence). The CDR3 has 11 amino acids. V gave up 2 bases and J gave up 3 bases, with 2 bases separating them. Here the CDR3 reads CAWSSGNTIYF. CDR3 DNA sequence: TGTGCCTGGAGTAGTGGAAACACCATATATTTT. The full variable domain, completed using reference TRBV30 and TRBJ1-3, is SQTIHQWPATLVQPVGSPLSLECTVEGTSNPNLYWYRQAAGRGLQLLFYSVGIGQISSEVPQNLSASRPQDRQFILSSKKLLLSDSGFYLCAWSSGNTIYFGEGSWLTVV.

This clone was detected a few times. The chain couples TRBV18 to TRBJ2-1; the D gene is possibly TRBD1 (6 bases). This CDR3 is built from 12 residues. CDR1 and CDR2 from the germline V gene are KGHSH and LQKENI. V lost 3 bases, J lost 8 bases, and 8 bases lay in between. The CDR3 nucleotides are TGTGCCAGCTCACCCTGGACAGATGAGCAGTTCTTC. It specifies CASSPWTDEQFF.

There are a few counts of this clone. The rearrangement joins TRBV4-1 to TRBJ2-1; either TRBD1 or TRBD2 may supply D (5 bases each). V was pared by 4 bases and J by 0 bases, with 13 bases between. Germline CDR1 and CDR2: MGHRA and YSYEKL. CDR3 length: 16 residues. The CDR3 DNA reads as TGCGCCAGCAGCCCCCCGGGGCGAAGCTCCTACAATGAGCAGTTCTTC. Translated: CASSPPGRSSYNEQFF.

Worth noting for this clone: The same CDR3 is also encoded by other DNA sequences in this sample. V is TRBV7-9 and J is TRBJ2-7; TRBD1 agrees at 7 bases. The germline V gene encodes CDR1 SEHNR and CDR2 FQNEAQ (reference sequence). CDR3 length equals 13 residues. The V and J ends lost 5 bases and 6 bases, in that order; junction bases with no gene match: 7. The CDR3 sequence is CASSPTGAGEQYF. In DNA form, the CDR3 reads TGTGCCAGCAGCCCTACAGGGGCCGGCGAGCAGTACTTC.

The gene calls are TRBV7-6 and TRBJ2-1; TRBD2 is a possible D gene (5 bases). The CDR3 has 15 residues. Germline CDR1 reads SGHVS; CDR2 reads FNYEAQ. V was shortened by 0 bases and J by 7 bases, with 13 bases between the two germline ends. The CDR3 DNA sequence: TGTGCCAGCAGCTTAGCAGGGCCCGGGGTAAATGAGCAGTTCTTC. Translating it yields CASSLAGPGVNEQFF.

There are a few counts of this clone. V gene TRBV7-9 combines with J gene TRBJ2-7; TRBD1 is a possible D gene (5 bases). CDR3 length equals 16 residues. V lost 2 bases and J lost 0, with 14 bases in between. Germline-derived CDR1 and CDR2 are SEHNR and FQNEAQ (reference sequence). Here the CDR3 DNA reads TGTGCCAGCAGCTTATTCCCCAGGGAACACTCCTACGAGCAGTACTTC. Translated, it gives CASSLFPREHSYEQYF.

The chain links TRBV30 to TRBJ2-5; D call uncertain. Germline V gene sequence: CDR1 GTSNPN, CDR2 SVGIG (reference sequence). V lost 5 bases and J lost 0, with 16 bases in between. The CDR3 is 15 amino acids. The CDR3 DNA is TGTGCCTGGGCCCTGCCAGCTAAGTACCAAGAGACCCAGTACTTC. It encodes CAWALPAKYQETQYF.

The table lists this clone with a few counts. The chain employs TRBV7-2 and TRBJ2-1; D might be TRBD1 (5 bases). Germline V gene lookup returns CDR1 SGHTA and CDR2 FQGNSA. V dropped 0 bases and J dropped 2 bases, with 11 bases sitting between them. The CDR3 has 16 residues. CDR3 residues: CASSLAPDTAYNEQFF. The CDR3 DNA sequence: TGTGCCAGCAGCTTAGCACCGGACACGGCCTACAATGAGCAGTTCTTC.

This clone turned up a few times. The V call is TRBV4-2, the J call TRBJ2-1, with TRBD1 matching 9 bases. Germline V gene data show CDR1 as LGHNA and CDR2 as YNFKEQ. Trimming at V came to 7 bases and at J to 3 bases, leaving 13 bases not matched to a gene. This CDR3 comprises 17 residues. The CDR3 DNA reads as TGTGCCAGCACCTATACCACAGGGACAGGGAACTACAATGAGCAGTTCTTC. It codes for CASTYTTGTGNYNEQFF.

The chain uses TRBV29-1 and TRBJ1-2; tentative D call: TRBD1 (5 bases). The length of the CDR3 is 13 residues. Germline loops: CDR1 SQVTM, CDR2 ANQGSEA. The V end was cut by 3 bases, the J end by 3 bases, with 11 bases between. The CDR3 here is CSVERGSDYGYTF. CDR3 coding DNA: TGCAGCGTTGAGCGGGGGTCAGACTATGGCTACACCTTC.

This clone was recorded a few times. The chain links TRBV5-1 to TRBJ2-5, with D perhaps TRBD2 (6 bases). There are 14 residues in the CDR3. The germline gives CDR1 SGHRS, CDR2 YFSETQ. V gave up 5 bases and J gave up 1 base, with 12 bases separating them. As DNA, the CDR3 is TGCGCCAGCAGGAGCGGGCGAACCCAAGAGACCCAGTACTTC. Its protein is CASRSGRTQETQYF.

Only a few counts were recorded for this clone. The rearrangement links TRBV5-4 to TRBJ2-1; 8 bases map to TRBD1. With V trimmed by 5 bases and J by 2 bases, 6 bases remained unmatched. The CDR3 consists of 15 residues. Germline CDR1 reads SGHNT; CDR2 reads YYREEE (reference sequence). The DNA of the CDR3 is TGTGCCAGCAGGCCGGGACAGGAACCCTACAATGAGCAGTTCTTC. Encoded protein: CASRPGQEPYNEQFF. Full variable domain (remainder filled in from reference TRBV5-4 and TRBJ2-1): ETGVTQSPTHLIKTRGQQVTLRCSSQSGHNTVSWYQQALGQGPQFIFQYYREEENGRGNFPPRFSGLQFPNYSSELNVNALELDDSALYLCASRPGQEPYNEQFFGPGTRLTVL.